This T cell receptor beta chain was captured in a study of blood T cell repertoires in COVID-19. Background on the study: COVID-19 samples from acute and convalescent phases originated in the United States, Italy and Spain.

Original processing methods: Reference gene primer amplification yielded estimated nucleated cell counts. Repertoires were generated with immunoSEQ multiplex PCR, while TCRdb's copy carries only in-frame clones and drops some. From that table come the V and J calls and clone size; the DNA was used to work out D and trimming. Of 350,000 or so clones listed, roughly 87% are singletons. A single count supports this clone. Germline CDR1 reads MNHEY; CDR2 reads SVGAGI. The CDR3 runs to 15 residues. Trimming stripped 7 bases from V and 5 bases from J, with 17 bases between. Cohort placement rested on clinical history that participants reported themselves.

The TCR comes from a woman aged 25 to 45 who had recovered from COVID-19. The chain uses TRBV6-5 and TRBJ1-4; the D is unclear. Specimen: PBMCs or T cells enriched from blood (not recorded which). CDR3 sequence: CASTATGVPNEKLFF. Written as DNA, the CDR3 is TGTGCCAGCACCGCTACCGGGGTGCCAAATGAAAAACTGTTTTTT.